Listed below are T cell receptor beta chains from one sample, sequenced in a study of early T cells in non-severe SARS-CoV-2 infection. TCRdb recomputed calls from the 5' RACE reads with MiXCR, one row per CDR3 protein. The data show about 43,000 distinct CDR3 sequences, approximately 10% seen once. The specimen sequenced was whole blood. These receptors all stem from an adult who was a healthcare worker with PCR-confirmed SARS-CoV-2 infection or an uninfected control (not recorded which). CDR3s include the opening cysteine and the closing phenylalanine or tryptophan. A D gene is named only where the DNA matches it firmly. Not all rows give a size; the values are once, few, many and, for expanded clones, a class.

j_call: TRBJ1-5
clone_size: .
d_call: .
v_call: TRBV20-1
cdr3_nt: TGCAGTGCTAGTCCGGGGGACGCCAATCGGCCCCAGCATTTT
cdr3_aa: CSASPGDANRPQHF

j_call: TRBJ2-1
clone_size: few
d_call: .
v_call: TRBV6-5
cdr3_nt: TGTGCCAGCAGTTCCGATTGGGGGCAATACAATGAGCAGTTCTTC
cdr3_aa: CASSSDWGQYNEQFF

j_call: TRBJ1-2
clone_size: few
d_call: TRBD1
v_call: TRBV7-2
cdr3_nt: TGTGCCAGCAGCCAACAGGGGGCGAACTATGGCTACACCTTC
cdr3_aa: CASSQQGANYGYTF

j_call: TRBJ1-2
clone_size: many
d_call: TRBD1
v_call: TRBV19
cdr3_nt: TGTGCCAGTAGTACCGAGAGACAGGGGGCGCATGGTATCCGGGGCTACACCTTC
cdr3_aa: CASSTERQGAHGIRGYTF

j_call: TRBJ2-1
clone_size: many
d_call: TRBD2
v_call: TRBV6-5
cdr3_nt: TGTGCCAGCAGTTACTCTAGCGGGGGAAGCTCCTACAATGAGCAGTTCTTC
cdr3_aa: CASSYSSGGSSYNEQFF

j_call: TRBJ1-2
clone_size: many
d_call: .
v_call: TRBV6-5
cdr3_nt: TGTGCCATTGTAGGGGCTTACGGCTACACCTTC
cdr3_aa: CAIVGAYGYTF

j_call: TRBJ2-1
clone_size: few
d_call: .
v_call: TRBV29-1
cdr3_nt: TGCAGCGTTGAAACCTCATATGAGCAGTTCTTC
cdr3_aa: CSVETSYEQFF

j_call: TRBJ2-3
clone_size: many
d_call: .
v_call: TRBV7-3
cdr3_nt: TGTGCCAGCAGCGTCGACAGCACAGATACGCAGTATTTT
cdr3_aa: CASSVDSTDTQYF

j_call: TRBJ2-2
clone_size: many
d_call: .
v_call: TRBV19
cdr3_nt: TGTGCCAGTAATCTGAACACCGGGGAGCTGTTTTTT
cdr3_aa: CASNLNTGELFF

j_call: TRBJ2-5
clone_size: few
d_call: .
v_call: TRBV7-8
cdr3_nt: TGTGCCAGCAGCCTGACAGTACAGGGGACCCAGTACTTC
cdr3_aa: CASSLTVQGTQYF

j_call: TRBJ1-2
clone_size: few
d_call: .
v_call: TRBV12-5
cdr3_nt: TGTGCTAGTGTCCCGGTAGGCAGACCCTATGGCTACACCTTC
cdr3_aa: CASVPVGRPYGYTF

j_call: TRBJ2-7
clone_size: many
d_call: TRBD2
v_call: TRBV7-2
cdr3_nt: TGTGCCAGCAGCTTAGTGACTAGCGCCTACGAGCAGTACTTC
cdr3_aa: CASSLVTSAYEQYF

j_call: TRBJ2-2
clone_size: few
d_call: .
v_call: TRBV30
cdr3_nt: TGTGCCTGGAGGTGGAGGACCGGGGAGCTTTTTTTT
cdr3_aa: CAWRWRTGELFF

j_call: TRBJ2-3
clone_size: many
d_call: TRBD1
v_call: TRBV24-1
cdr3_nt: TGTGCCACCAGTGATGCTTCAGGGGGTCTCACAGATACGCAGTATTTT
cdr3_aa: CATSDASGGLTDTQYF

j_call: TRBJ1-4
clone_size: .
d_call: .
v_call: TRBV11-2
cdr3_nt: TGTGCCAGCAGCTTAGAAACAGGTTCCCTGACTGGAAAACTGTTTTTT
cdr3_aa: CASSLETGSLTGKLFF

j_call: TRBJ2-7
clone_size: many
d_call: .
v_call: TRBV29-1
cdr3_nt: TGCAGCGTTGAGGACTCCTACGAGCAGTACTTC
cdr3_aa: CSVEDSYEQYF

j_call: TRBJ2-7
clone_size: .
d_call: .
v_call: TRBV6-1
cdr3_nt: TGTGCCAGCAGTGTAAGAGGGGCGGGCAGTCACTTC
cdr3_aa: CASSVRGAGSHF

j_call: TRBJ2-1
clone_size: many
d_call: TRBD2
v_call: TRBV7-3
cdr3_nt: TGTGCCAGCAGCCCCGGGACTAGCGGTGAGCAGTTCTTC
cdr3_aa: CASSPGTSGEQFF

j_call: TRBJ1-2
clone_size: many
d_call: .
v_call: TRBV6-6
cdr3_nt: TGTGCCAGCAGTCCCCCAGGGTACTATGGCTACACCTTC
cdr3_aa: CASSPPGYYGYTF

j_call: TRBJ1-2
clone_size: many
d_call: TRBD1
v_call: TRBV6-1
cdr3_nt: TGTGCCAGCAGTGAACGCACAGGGGGTTCCCCCTATGGCTACACCTTC
cdr3_aa: CASSERTGGSPYGYTF

j_call: TRBJ2-7
clone_size: .
d_call: .
v_call: TRBV13
cdr3_nt: TGTGCCAGCAGCCCCCCGCGGGACAGATACGAGCAGTACTTC
cdr3_aa: CASSPPRDRYEQYF

j_call: TRBJ2-1
clone_size: few
d_call: TRBD2
v_call: TRBV12-3/TRBV12-4
cdr3_nt: TGTGCCAGCAGTTTACGGACTAGCGGGGGTGGAGACAATGAGCAGTTCTTC
cdr3_aa: CASSLRTSGGGDNEQFF

j_call: TRBJ1-3
clone_size: many
d_call: .
v_call: TRBV25-1
cdr3_nt: TGTGCCAGCAGTGTCCTGGGGGGGCTAGGAAACACCATATATTTT
cdr3_aa: CASSVLGGLGNTIYF

j_call: TRBJ2-5
clone_size: many
d_call: .
v_call: TRBV6-6
cdr3_nt: TGTGCCAGCTCTTCCCCCAGAGACCAAGAGACCCAGTACTTC
cdr3_aa: CASSSPRDQETQYF

j_call: TRBJ1-6
clone_size: .
d_call: TRBD1
v_call: TRBV20-1
cdr3_nt: TGCAGTGCTAGCGGGACAGGGGGACGGGATTCACCCCTCCACTTT
cdr3_aa: CSASGTGGRDSPLHF

j_call: TRBJ2-1
clone_size: .
d_call: TRBD1
v_call: TRBV15
cdr3_nt: TGTGCCACCAGAAACAGGGGGTCCTACAATGAGCAGTTCTTC
cdr3_aa: CATRNRGSYNEQFF

j_call: TRBJ2-1
clone_size: many
d_call: TRBD2
v_call: TRBV7-3
cdr3_nt: TGTGCCAGCAGTTCTGACCCGGCGGGAGTCAATGAGCAGTTCTTC
cdr3_aa: CASSSDPAGVNEQFF

j_call: TRBJ2-3
clone_size: .
d_call: .
v_call: TRBV7-9
cdr3_nt: TGTGCCAGCAGCCCTATGACAGGAGATACGCAGTATTTT
cdr3_aa: CASSPMTGDTQYF

j_call: TRBJ1-5
clone_size: .
d_call: .
v_call: TRBV29-1
cdr3_nt: TGCAGCGTCGGCAATCAGCCCCAGCATTTT
cdr3_aa: CSVGNQPQHF

j_call: TRBJ2-1
clone_size: few
d_call: TRBD2
v_call: TRBV20-1
cdr3_nt: TGCAGTGCTACGGGACTAGCGAGGTCTGAGGGGTCCTACAATGAGCAGTTCTTC
cdr3_aa: CSATGLARSEGSYNEQFF

j_call: TRBJ2-3
clone_size: many
d_call: TRBD2
v_call: TRBV4-3
cdr3_nt: TGCGCCAGCAGCCAAGCCTTACTAGCGGGGGCTAGCACAGATACGCAGTATTTT
cdr3_aa: CASSQALLAGASTDTQYF

j_call: TRBJ1-2
clone_size: many
d_call: TRBD1
v_call: TRBV7-3
cdr3_nt: TGTGCCAGCAGCTTGGACAGGGCGAATGGCTACACCTTC
cdr3_aa: CASSLDRANGYTF

j_call: TRBJ2-1
clone_size: few
d_call: .
v_call: TRBV20-1
cdr3_nt: TGCAGTGCTAGACAACTTTATGAGCAGTTCTTC
cdr3_aa: CSARQLYEQFF

j_call: TRBJ2-3
clone_size: many
d_call: .
v_call: TRBV29-1
cdr3_nt: TGCAGCGTTGAAGTGGAAAGGGGGGATACGCAGTATTTT
cdr3_aa: CSVEVERGDTQYF

j_call: TRBJ2-7
clone_size: many
d_call: .
v_call: TRBV7-2
cdr3_nt: TGTGCCAGCAGCTTATGGGGGTACGAGCAGTACTTC
cdr3_aa: CASSLWGYEQYF

j_call: TRBJ2-1
clone_size: few
d_call: .
v_call: TRBV29-1
cdr3_nt: TGCAGCGTTGAGGATTGGCGGGGTCTAACCTACAATGAGCAGTTCTTC
cdr3_aa: CSVEDWRGLTYNEQFF

j_call: TRBJ2-7
clone_size: .
d_call: .
v_call: TRBV29-1
cdr3_nt: TGCAGCGCCGCCCCGACCCAGGGCGAGCAGTACTTC
cdr3_aa: CSAAPTQGEQYF

j_call: TRBJ1-1
clone_size: many
d_call: .
v_call: TRBV2
cdr3_nt: TGTGCCAGCAGGACAGACACTGAAGCTTTCTTT
cdr3_aa: CASRTDTEAFF

j_call: TRBJ2-1
clone_size: many
d_call: TRBD1
v_call: TRBV7-2
cdr3_nt: TGTGCCAGCAGCATCGACAGGGGGAGGCACAATGAGCAGTTCTTC
cdr3_aa: CASSIDRGRHNEQFF

j_call: TRBJ1-5
clone_size: many
d_call: TRBD1
v_call: TRBV6-2/TRBV6-3
cdr3_nt: TGTGCCAGCAGTTACGCGACAGGGATCAGCAATCAGCCCCAGCATTTT
cdr3_aa: CASSYATGISNQPQHF

j_call: TRBJ1-4
clone_size: many
d_call: .
v_call: TRBV5-5
cdr3_nt: TGTGCCAGCAGCAATATTAGGAGGGTTGAAAAACTGTTTTTT
cdr3_aa: CASSNIRRVEKLFF

j_call: TRBJ2-4
clone_size: many
d_call: .
v_call: TRBV4-3
cdr3_nt: TGCGCCAGCAGCCAAGATGTGGGGGGCGCGGATAGGGCCAAAAACATTCAGTACTTC
cdr3_aa: CASSQDVGGADRAKNIQYF

j_call: TRBJ2-7
clone_size: .
d_call: .
v_call: TRBV9
cdr3_nt: TGTGCCAGCAGCGGCAGTTCAACGGGGGAGCAGTACTTC
cdr3_aa: CASSGSSTGEQYF

j_call: TRBJ2-3
clone_size: .
d_call: .
v_call: TRBV7-2
cdr3_nt: TGTGCCAGCTCCCCACCCACAGATACGCAGTATTTT
cdr3_aa: CASSPPTDTQYF

j_call: TRBJ2-1
clone_size: many
d_call: .
v_call: TRBV18
cdr3_nt: TGTGCCAGCTCACCGCCGGAGCGCTTCGGACCTCTCGATGAGCAGTTCTTC
cdr3_aa: CASSPPERFGPLDEQFF

j_call: TRBJ1-5
clone_size: many
d_call: .
v_call: TRBV4-2
cdr3_nt: TGTGCCAGCAGCCCGAGGGGGTCGGCAGGGCAGGGACTAGAGTCCCAGCATTTT
cdr3_aa: CASSPRGSAGQGLESQHF

j_call: TRBJ1-3
clone_size: many
d_call: .
v_call: TRBV7-2
cdr3_nt: TGTGCCAGCAGCTTAGATACGGTCTCTGGAAACACCATATATTTT
cdr3_aa: CASSLDTVSGNTIYF

j_call: TRBJ2-7
clone_size: .
d_call: .
v_call: TRBV7-2
cdr3_nt: TGTGCCAGCAGCCCACGGACCTCCTACGAGCAGTACTTC
cdr3_aa: CASSPRTSYEQYF

j_call: TRBJ1-2
clone_size: many
d_call: TRBD1
v_call: TRBV7-9
cdr3_nt: TGTGCCAGCAGCTTAGCCTTTACCGGGACAGGGGCTGGCTACACCTTC
cdr3_aa: CASSLAFTGTGAGYTF

j_call: TRBJ1-1
clone_size: few
d_call: .
v_call: TRBV6-6
cdr3_nt: TGTGCCAGCAGTTACCGACAGGAGAACACTGAAGCTTTCTTT
cdr3_aa: CASSYRQENTEAFF

j_call: TRBJ1-2
clone_size: .
d_call: .
v_call: TRBV4-2
cdr3_nt: TGTGCCCGCAGCCAAGTATCTCCCGGGCTGGTCGATTATGGCTACACCTTC
cdr3_aa: CARSQVSPGLVDYGYTF

j_call: TRBJ1-5
clone_size: few
d_call: .
v_call: TRBV6-5
cdr3_nt: TGTGCCAGCAGTTACACCTACAATCAGCCCCAGCATTTT
cdr3_aa: CASSYTYNQPQHF

j_call: TRBJ2-1
clone_size: .
d_call: .
v_call: TRBV18
cdr3_nt: TGTGCCAGCTCACCACAACAGGGCAGTAGTTACAATGAGCAGTTCTTC
cdr3_aa: CASSPQQGSSYNEQFF

j_call: TRBJ1-1
clone_size: few
d_call: .
v_call: TRBV29-1
cdr3_nt: TGCAGCGTGCCCACACCTATGAACACTGAAGCTTTCTTT
cdr3_aa: CSVPTPMNTEAFF

j_call: TRBJ1-1
clone_size: many
d_call: .
v_call: TRBV18
cdr3_nt: TGTGCCAGCTCACCAGGCAGGGTCACTGAAGCTTTCTTT
cdr3_aa: CASSPGRVTEAFF

j_call: TRBJ1-3
clone_size: .
d_call: .
v_call: TRBV14
cdr3_nt: TGTGCCAGCAGCCAAGAGGGCCATTGGTCTATCTCTGGAAACACCATATATTTT
cdr3_aa: CASSQEGHWSISGNTIYF

j_call: TRBJ1-5
clone_size: .
d_call: .
v_call: TRBV7-3
cdr3_nt: TGTGCCAGCAGGCTAATCGCCCCCCGGGGGTTGGGCAATCAGCCCCAGCATTTT
cdr3_aa: CASRLIAPRGLGNQPQHF